This T cell receptor beta chain was identified during a study of shared clonotypes between healthy human individuals. Study-level background: CD4 naive and CD4 memory each took three plates per donor, while CD8 naive took two and CD8 memory one.

About this clone: Antigen unknown.

The germline V gene encodes CDR1 SQVTM and CDR2 ANQGSEA. The V gene end was trimmed by 7 bases and the J gene end by 2 bases; junction bases not matched to a gene: 4. There are 12 residues in the CDR3. Clones were sequenced by immunoSEQ multiplex PCR, and TCRdb holds only the in-frame ones, with some missing. In the table there are millions of clones, approximately 94% of which are singletons. Study-level findings and limits: Rarefaction indicated that sorted-subset sequencing remained incomplete although depth was large. Around 5% of naive CD4 clonotypes were common to a few donors.

Naive CD8 cells comprised CD45RO-negative, CCR7-positively selected cells, excluding terminally differentiated effector memory CD45RA+ cells. This clonotype was obtained from a man aged 18 to 30 in good health. Some clones in this sample may be carry-over from other donors' samples. Input material: naive CD8+ T cells from PBMCs. The gene calls are TRBV29-1 and TRBJ2-7; 8 nucleotides match TRBD1. The CDR3 is CSAGTGPYEQYF. The CDR3 DNA follows: TGCAGCGCCGGGACAGGTCCCTACGAGCAGTACTTC.